These T cell receptor beta chains were read from a single sample in a study of beta chain features in type 1 diabetes. TCRdb's copy holds only in-frame clones and misses some; the assay was immunoSEQ multiplex PCR. This sample has hundreds of thousands of clones, with 15% to 20% found just once. The sequenced sample consisted of naive CD4+ T cells from blood. The receptors shown here come from a woman aged 18-35 years in good health. Each CDR3 is given with its conserved first and last residue. A D gene is named only where the DNA matches it firmly. Part of the rows lack a size; the others show once, few, many or a class for expanded clones.

abundance: -; d_gene: TRBD1; v_gene: TRBV15; j_gene: TRBJ2-1; CDR3nt: TGTGCCACCAGCAGGTCCCTGGGACAGGGTCGGAATGAGCAGTTCTTC; CDR3aa: CATSRSLGQGRNEQFF
abundance: -; d_gene: -; v_gene: TRBV7-9; j_gene: TRBJ2-5; CDR3nt: TGTGCCAGCAGCTTAGTTGGGGGAATTGGGGAGACCCAGTACTTC; CDR3aa: CASSLVGGIGETQYF
abundance: few; d_gene: -; v_gene: TRBV7-2; j_gene: TRBJ1-2; CDR3nt: TGTGCCAGCAGCTTATCGGCCAACTATGGCTACACCTTC; CDR3aa: CASSLSANYGYTF
abundance: -; d_gene: TRBD1; v_gene: TRBV5-1; j_gene: TRBJ1-1; CDR3nt: TGCGCCAGCAGCTCGAACCTCCGGGACAGGAAACCTAAAATCACTGAAGCTTTCTTT; CDR3aa: CASSSNLRDRKPKITEAFF
abundance: -; d_gene: -; v_gene: TRBV5-6; j_gene: TRBJ1-3; CDR3nt: TGTGCCAGCAGCTTGAGGCCTAGCTCTGGAAACACCATATATTTT; CDR3aa: CASSLRPSSGNTIYF
abundance: few; d_gene: -; v_gene: TRBV5-1; j_gene: TRBJ2-7; CDR3nt: TGCGCCAGCAGCTTACAGCGCCCGAACTACGAGCAGTACTTC; CDR3aa: CASSLQRPNYEQYF
abundance: few; d_gene: -; v_gene: TRBV18; j_gene: TRBJ2-5; CDR3nt: TGTGCCAGCTCACCACCAGGACCCAGGTCAGAGACCCAGTACTTC; CDR3aa: CASSPPGPRSETQYF
abundance: few; d_gene: -; v_gene: TRBV10-3; j_gene: TRBJ2-7; CDR3nt: TGTGCCATCAAGATCCTCCCTGGCTCCTACGAGCAGTACTTC; CDR3aa: CAIKILPGSYEQYF
abundance: -; d_gene: TRBD1; v_gene: TRBV7-9; j_gene: TRBJ1-1; CDR3nt: TGTGCCAGCAGCGTAACCCCGACAGGGGAGGCTTTCTTT; CDR3aa: CASSVTPTGEAFF
abundance: -; d_gene: TRBD2; v_gene: TRBV28; j_gene: TRBJ2-3; CDR3nt: TGTGCCAGCAGTCGTTGGGGGACTAGTCGGGGCACAGATACGCAGTATTTT; CDR3aa: CASSRWGTSRGTDTQYF
abundance: -; d_gene: TRBD2; v_gene: TRBV27; j_gene: TRBJ2-7; CDR3nt: TGTGCCAGCAGTTCTATCGGACTAGTTCACGAGCAGTACTTC; CDR3aa: CASSSIGLVHEQYF
abundance: -; d_gene: -; v_gene: TRBV18; j_gene: TRBJ2-7; CDR3nt: TGTGCCAGCTCACAAGGGGTTTCCAGCTCCTACGAGCAGTACTTC; CDR3aa: CASSQGVSSSYEQYF
abundance: few; d_gene: -; v_gene: TRBV27; j_gene: TRBJ1-2; CDR3nt: TGTGCCAGCAGTTTAAGGAGGACAGAAACTTATGGCTACACCTTC; CDR3aa: CASSLRRTETYGYTF
abundance: -; d_gene: TRBD2; v_gene: TRBV7-9; j_gene: TRBJ2-1; CDR3nt: TGTGCCAGCAGCTTAGCCGGCTCCGGACTAGCAATCAATGAGCAGTTCTTC; CDR3aa: CASSLAGSGLAINEQFF
abundance: few; d_gene: TRBD1; v_gene: TRBV6-5; j_gene: TRBJ2-7; CDR3nt: TGTGCCAGCAGTTACTTAACGGGACAGGGGACTTACGAGCAGTACTTC; CDR3aa: CASSYLTGQGTYEQYF
abundance: -; d_gene: -; v_gene: TRBV28; j_gene: TRBJ1-2; CDR3nt: TGTGCCAGCACTCTTACGGGGACCTATGGCTACACCTTC; CDR3aa: CASTLTGTYGYTF
abundance: -; d_gene: -; v_gene: TRBV7-2; j_gene: TRBJ2-3; CDR3nt: TGTGCCAGCAGCCTCCGGGCCTCTCAGGCGGATACGCAGTATTTT; CDR3aa: CASSLRASQADTQYF
abundance: few; d_gene: -; v_gene: TRBV7-2; j_gene: TRBJ2-1; CDR3nt: TGTGCCAGCAGCTTTTCGGGTGTTGAGCAGTTCTTC; CDR3aa: CASSFSGVEQFF
abundance: -; d_gene: -; v_gene: TRBV6-5; j_gene: TRBJ1-1; CDR3nt: TGTGCCAGCAGTTCTTCTCGGCAGGCTTCTGAAGCTTTCTTT; CDR3aa: CASSSSRQASEAFF
abundance: -; d_gene: -; v_gene: TRBV7-2; j_gene: TRBJ1-4; CDR3nt: TGTGCCAGCAGCTCAGGGCCGAGGGAAAAACTGTTTTTT; CDR3aa: CASSSGPREKLFF
abundance: few; d_gene: -; v_gene: TRBV14; j_gene: TRBJ2-7; CDR3nt: TGTGCCAGCAGCCAAGGGGGACATTTGTACGAGCAGTACTTC; CDR3aa: CASSQGGHLYEQYF
abundance: -; d_gene: TRBD2; v_gene: TRBV10-3; j_gene: TRBJ2-3; CDR3nt: TGTGCCATCAGTGAGATAGCGGGTCTCGCTAGCACAGATACGCAGTATTTT; CDR3aa: CAISEIAGLASTDTQYF
abundance: -; d_gene: -; v_gene: TRBV7-2; j_gene: TRBJ2-3; CDR3nt: TGTGCCAGCACCCCTCAATTGGGGCGAACAGATACGCAGTATTTT; CDR3aa: CASTPQLGRTDTQYF
abundance: -; d_gene: -; v_gene: TRBV28; j_gene: TRBJ2-1; CDR3nt: TGTGCCAGCAGTTTAGAGGGTGAGCAGTTCTTC; CDR3aa: CASSLEGEQFF
abundance: -; d_gene: -; v_gene: TRBV18; j_gene: TRBJ1-2; CDR3nt: TGTGCCAGCTCAAGAGCCACGACTAACTATGGCTACACCTTC; CDR3aa: CASSRATTNYGYTF
abundance: -; d_gene: -; v_gene: TRBV7-2; j_gene: TRBJ2-5; CDR3nt: TGTGCCAGCAGCCCAGAAAGACTACGGGGGGAGACCCAGTACTTC; CDR3aa: CASSPERLRGETQYF
abundance: few; d_gene: TRBD1; v_gene: TRBV5-1; j_gene: TRBJ2-6; CDR3nt: TGCGCCAGCAGCTTCGGGACAGGAACCGGGGCCAACGTCCTGACTTTC; CDR3aa: CASSFGTGTGANVLTF
abundance: few; d_gene: -; v_gene: TRBV29-1; j_gene: TRBJ2-7; CDR3nt: TGCAGCGTAGCCCGGAGTAGCGGATCCTACGAGCAGTACTTC; CDR3aa: CSVARSSGSYEQYF
abundance: few; d_gene: -; v_gene: TRBV14; j_gene: TRBJ1-1; CDR3nt: TGTGCCAGCAGCCCAAGAGGGTTAGGTTCCGGGTGGACTGAAGCTTTCTTT; CDR3aa: CASSPRGLGSGWTEAFF
abundance: few; d_gene: -; v_gene: TRBV28; j_gene: TRBJ1-5; CDR3nt: TGTGCCAGCAGTTTTTTTCCGGATAGCAATCAGCCCCAGCATTTT; CDR3aa: CASSFFPDSNQPQHF
abundance: few; d_gene: TRBD2; v_gene: TRBV7-2; j_gene: TRBJ2-7; CDR3nt: TGTGCCAGCAGCCATAAGACTAGCGGTACCTACGAGCAGTACTTC; CDR3aa: CASSHKTSGTYEQYF
abundance: -; d_gene: -; v_gene: TRBV11-3; j_gene: TRBJ2-2; CDR3nt: TGTGCCAGCAGCTTAGATCTCGGCGGGGAGCTGTTTTTT; CDR3aa: CASSLDLGGELFF
abundance: few; d_gene: -; v_gene: TRBV5-1; j_gene: TRBJ2-1; CDR3nt: TGCGCCAGCAGCTTGGTCCAGGGAGCCTACAATGAGCAGTTCTTC; CDR3aa: CASSLVQGAYNEQFF
abundance: few; d_gene: -; v_gene: TRBV7-6; j_gene: TRBJ2-7; CDR3nt: TGTGCCAGCAGCTTAGTCGCAGGGACGTCCTACGAGCAGTACTTC; CDR3aa: CASSLVAGTSYEQYF
abundance: few; d_gene: TRBD2; v_gene: TRBV27; j_gene: TRBJ2-7; CDR3nt: TGTGCCAGCAGTTTGAAGGGACTAGCGGGAGGAAGAGGGTCCTACGAGCAGTACTTC; CDR3aa: CASSLKGLAGGRGSYEQYF
abundance: -; d_gene: TRBD1; v_gene: TRBV28; j_gene: TRBJ1-2; CDR3nt: TGTGCCAGCGTTGCAGGGGGCAGTGGCTACACCTTC; CDR3aa: CASVAGGSGYTF
abundance: -; d_gene: -; v_gene: TRBV19; j_gene: TRBJ2-2; CDR3nt: TGTGCCAGTAGCACTAGAGAAAGAACCGGGGAGCTGTTTTTT; CDR3aa: CASSTRERTGELFF
abundance: few; d_gene: -; v_gene: TRBV6-5; j_gene: TRBJ1-1; CDR3nt: TGTGCCAGCAGGACACCGCAGGCGAACACTGAAGCTTTCTTT; CDR3aa: CASRTPQANTEAFF
abundance: once; d_gene: TRBD1; v_gene: TRBV6-6; j_gene: TRBJ1-5; CDR3nt: TGTGCCAGCAGTTGGGACAGGGGGATCCAGCCCCAGCATTTT; CDR3aa: CASSWDRGIQPQHF
abundance: -; d_gene: -; v_gene: TRBV6-5; j_gene: TRBJ1-5; CDR3nt: TGTGCCAGCAGTTACGGACGGGATCAGCCCCAGCATTTT; CDR3aa: CASSYGRDQPQHF
abundance: -; d_gene: TRBD1; v_gene: TRBV18; j_gene: TRBJ2-4; CDR3nt: TGTGCCAGCTCATCGACAGGGAGTAAAAACATTCAGTACTTC; CDR3aa: CASSSTGSKNIQYF
abundance: few; d_gene: TRBD2; v_gene: TRBV4-1; j_gene: TRBJ2-1; CDR3nt: TGCGCCAGCAGCCAAGATCCACTAGCGGGAGTGCGGCGCCACTACAATGAGCAGTTCTTC; CDR3aa: CASSQDPLAGVRRHYNEQFF
abundance: -; d_gene: -; v_gene: TRBV28; j_gene: TRBJ2-4; CDR3nt: TGTGCCAGCAGTTTGGGGGGCACGGCCAAAAACATTCAGTACTTC; CDR3aa: CASSLGGTAKNIQYF
abundance: few; d_gene: -; v_gene: TRBV7-8; j_gene: TRBJ1-3; CDR3nt: TGTGCCAGCAGCTTAGCCGGGGCCCAGGCTGGAAACACCATATATTTT; CDR3aa: CASSLAGAQAGNTIYF
abundance: -; d_gene: -; v_gene: TRBV25-1; j_gene: TRBJ1-1; CDR3nt: TGTGCCAGCTTGGGCGTAGGCACTGAAGCTTTCTTT; CDR3aa: CASLGVGTEAFF
abundance: few; d_gene: TRBD2; v_gene: TRBV2; j_gene: TRBJ2-3; CDR3nt: TGTGCCAGCAGCCGGACTAGACAACCGGATACGCAGTATTTT; CDR3aa: CASSRTRQPDTQYF
abundance: -; d_gene: -; v_gene: TRBV10-3; j_gene: TRBJ2-2; CDR3nt: TGTGCCAGCACGTCGAGGGAGGCCGGGGAGCTGTTTTTT; CDR3aa: CASTSREAGELFF
abundance: many; d_gene: -; v_gene: TRBV14; j_gene: TRBJ2-1; CDR3nt: TGTGCCAGCAGCCGAGGGACTCTTAGCTACAATGAGCAGTTCTTC; CDR3aa: CASSRGTLSYNEQFF
abundance: -; d_gene: -; v_gene: TRBV14; j_gene: TRBJ2-1; CDR3nt: TGTGCCAGCAGCCAAGTTTTGGGTCGTGGGCTGGGAGAGTTGAGCTCCTACAATGAGCAGTTCTTC; CDR3aa: CASSQVLGRGLGELSSYNEQFF
abundance: -; d_gene: -; v_gene: TRBV2; j_gene: TRBJ2-5; CDR3nt: TGTGCCAGCAGTAGCTTGACCCAAGAGACCCAGTACTTC; CDR3aa: CASSSLTQETQYF
abundance: few; d_gene: TRBD2; v_gene: TRBV18; j_gene: TRBJ2-1; CDR3nt: TGTGCCAGCTCACCACCGGGCGCTAGCGGTTGGACTCTGGGCAATGAGCAGTTCTTC; CDR3aa: CASSPPGASGWTLGNEQFF
abundance: -; d_gene: TRBD1; v_gene: TRBV29-1; j_gene: TRBJ1-1; CDR3nt: TGCAGCGCCTACAGGGGATTGGCGAACACTGAAGCTTTCTTT; CDR3aa: CSAYRGLANTEAFF
abundance: few; d_gene: -; v_gene: TRBV28; j_gene: TRBJ1-2; CDR3nt: TGTGCCAGCAGCCTTGGGGGGGCGGCCCCCTATGGCTACACCTTC; CDR3aa: CASSLGGAAPYGYTF
abundance: -; d_gene: -; v_gene: TRBV7-2; j_gene: TRBJ2-5; CDR3nt: TGTGCCAGCAGCAGGACGGAACAAGAGACCCAGTACTTC; CDR3aa: CASSRTEQETQYF
abundance: few; d_gene: -; v_gene: TRBV20-1; j_gene: TRBJ2-1; CDR3nt: TGCAGTGCTAGCCCCCGAAATGAGCAGTTCTTC; CDR3aa: CSASPRNEQFF